This entry describes one TCR beta chain. Time point denoted: patch test 1, 2 weeks after DPC sensitization. Treatment of the sample: therapeutic diphenylcyclopropenone sensitization with weekly scalp DPC. Blood was drawn before each patch test was applied. TCRdb re-called the RACE reads with MiXCR, one entry per CDR3 protein. The sample lists some 81,000 distinct CDR3 sequences; approximately 8% were seen once. The data derive from a study of human T cells and chemical hapten exposure. Germline-derived CDR1 and CDR2 are DFQATT and SNEGSKA (reference sequence). The CDR3 is made up of 16 amino acids. Trimming pared 5 bases from V and 6 bases from J, leaving 25 bases between.

This receptor was taken from a woman under 40 with alopecia areata. Some clones in this sample may be carry-over from other donors' samples. The input for sequencing was whole blood, taken in connection with sensitization to the hapten diphenylcyclopropenone (DPC). V and J are TRBV20-1 and TRBJ1-1; possibly TRBD1 for D (5 bases). The CDR3 coding sequence is TGCAGTGCTCGAAGAGCGGGGCTAGATCGTAGCGCTGAAGCTTTCTTT. Encoded protein: CSARRAGLDRSAEAFF.